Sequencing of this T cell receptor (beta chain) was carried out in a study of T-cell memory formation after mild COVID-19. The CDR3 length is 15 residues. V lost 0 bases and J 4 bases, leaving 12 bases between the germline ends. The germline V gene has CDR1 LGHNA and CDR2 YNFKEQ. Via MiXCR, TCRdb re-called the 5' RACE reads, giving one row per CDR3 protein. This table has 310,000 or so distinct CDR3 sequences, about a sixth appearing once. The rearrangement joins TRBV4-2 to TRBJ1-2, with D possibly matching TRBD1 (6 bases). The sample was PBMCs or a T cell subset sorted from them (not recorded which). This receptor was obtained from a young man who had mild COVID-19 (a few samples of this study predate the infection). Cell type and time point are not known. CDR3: CASSQDQGQPYGYTF. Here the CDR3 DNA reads TGTGCCAGCAGCCAAGATCAAGGACAGCCCTATGGCTACACCTTC.